Reported below is one T cell receptor beta chain. The data originate from a study of blood T cell repertoires in COVID-19. Study summary: Whether acute or convalescent, the COVID-19 samples came from the United States, Italy and Spain. The cDNA or gDNA used as material had been derived from T cells, B-cell-depleted T cells, or PBMCs.

Participants had their cohort set by participant-reported clinical history. Trimming took 3 bases from V and 0 from J; bases not matched to a gene: 3. The CDR3 runs to 15 residues. The germline CDR1 and CDR2 sequences are SEHNR and FQNEAQ (reference sequence). Produced via immunoSEQ multiplex PCR; TCRdb's table is partial and in-frame only. Seen here are roughly 220,000 clones, about 91% observed once, and the top ten hold roughly 14%. This clonotype was sampled from a woman aged 50 to 65 with acute COVID-19. Sequences were obtained from PBMCs or T cells enriched from blood (not recorded which). The chain is built from TRBV7-9 and TRBJ2-3; 7 positions agree with TRBD1. In nucleotides, the CDR3 is TGTGCCAGCAGCTTGTTACAGGGGAGCACAGATACGCAGTATTTT. It is translated as CASSLLQGSTDTQYF.